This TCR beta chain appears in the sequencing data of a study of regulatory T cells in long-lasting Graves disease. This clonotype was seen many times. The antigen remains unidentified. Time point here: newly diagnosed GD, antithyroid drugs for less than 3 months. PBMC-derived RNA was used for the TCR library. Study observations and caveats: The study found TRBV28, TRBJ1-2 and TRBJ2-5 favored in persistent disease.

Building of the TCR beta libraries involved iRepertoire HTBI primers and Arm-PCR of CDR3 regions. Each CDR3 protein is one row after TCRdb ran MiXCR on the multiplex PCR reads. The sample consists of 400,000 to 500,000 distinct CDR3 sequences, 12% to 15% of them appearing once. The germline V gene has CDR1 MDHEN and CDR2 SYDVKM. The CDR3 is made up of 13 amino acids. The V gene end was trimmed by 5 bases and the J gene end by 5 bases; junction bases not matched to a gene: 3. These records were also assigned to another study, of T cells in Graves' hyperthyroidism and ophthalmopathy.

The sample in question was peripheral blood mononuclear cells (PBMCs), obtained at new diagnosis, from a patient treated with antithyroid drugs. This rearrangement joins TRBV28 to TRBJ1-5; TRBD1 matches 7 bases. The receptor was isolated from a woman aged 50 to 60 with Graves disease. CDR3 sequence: CASSRQGYQPQHF. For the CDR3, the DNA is TGTGCCAGCAGTCGACAGGGTTATCAGCCCCAGCATTTT.